The 3 T cell receptor beta chains given below trace back to one sample, sequenced in a study of CD8 T cells in Susac syndrome. RNA totalling about 0.45 to 1 ug underwent reverse transcription with random hexamers. TCRdb passed the immunoSEQ multiplex PCR reads through MiXCR, listing each CDR3 protein once. The sample carries under 350,000 distinct CDR3 sequences, about 91% recorded once. The sequenced sample was CD4+ T cells from PBMCs. The source of these receptors is a human donor with multiple sclerosis.

CDR3 DNA sequence: TGTGCCACCAGGCCGGGACAGGATCCTGGGAAGTACTTC. Its protein is CATRPGQDPGKYF. The chain recombines TRBV24-1 with TRBJ2-7, with 8 bases fitting TRBD1. The V and J ends lost 7 bases and 11 bases, in that order; junction bases with no gene match: 12. Germline V gene data show CDR1 as KGHDR and CDR2 as SFDVKD. This CDR3 contains 13 residues.

DNA for the CDR3: TGTGCCAGCAGCTTCGGGCAGGGCACCCAGTACTTC. This gives the protein CASSFGQGTQYF. V gene TRBV11-2 combines with J gene TRBJ2-5, with TRBD1 as a possible D gene (5 bases). Germline CDR1 is SGHAT and CDR2 is FQNNGV. The CDR3 covers 12 residues. V lost 3 bases to trimming and J lost 8 bases, with 10 bases between them.

The V call is TRBV30, the J call TRBJ1-5; 10 bases match TRBD1. The germline gives CDR1 GTSNPN, CDR2 SVGIG (reference sequence). The CDR3 is 15 residues long. V lost 3 bases, J lost 3 bases, and 5 bases stayed unmatched. The CDR3 spells CAWSADRGANQPQHF. The DNA for the CDR3 is TGTGCCTGGAGCGCGGACAGGGGGGCCAATCAGCCCCAGCATTTT. Full variable domain (outside the CDR3, taken from reference TRBV30 and TRBJ1-5): SQTIHQWPATLVQPVGSPLSLECTVEGTSNPNLYWYRQAAGRGLQLLFYSVGIGQISSEVPQNLSASRPQDRQFILSSKKLLLSDSGFYLCAWSADRGANQPQHFGDGTRLSIL.